This T cell receptor (beta chain) emerged from a study of patients and donors after allogeneic stem cell transplantation. TCRdb reprocessed the RT-PCR reads via MiXCR and lists one record per CDR3 protein. The sample yields approximately 410,000 distinct CDR3 sequences, roughly 17% seen once. Trimming took 5 bases from V and 8 from J; bases not matched to a gene: 11. Germline values: CDR1 SEHNR, CDR2 FQNEAQ (reference sequence). The CDR3 is 15 residues long. Sequences were obtained from blood, either unsorted or a sorted T cell fraction (not recorded which). The V gene is TRBV7-9, the J gene TRBJ1-2, with 10 bases matching TRBD1. This TCR was recovered from a human donor who was either an allogeneic HSCT recipient or a stem cell or donor lymphocyte infusion donor (not recorded which). It is not recorded whose cells these are; they may come from a transplant donor. CDR3 sequence: CASSLSTGQGPGYTF. The DNA of the CDR3 is TGTGCCAGCAGCCTCTCAACGGGACAGGGGCCGGGCTACACCTTC.